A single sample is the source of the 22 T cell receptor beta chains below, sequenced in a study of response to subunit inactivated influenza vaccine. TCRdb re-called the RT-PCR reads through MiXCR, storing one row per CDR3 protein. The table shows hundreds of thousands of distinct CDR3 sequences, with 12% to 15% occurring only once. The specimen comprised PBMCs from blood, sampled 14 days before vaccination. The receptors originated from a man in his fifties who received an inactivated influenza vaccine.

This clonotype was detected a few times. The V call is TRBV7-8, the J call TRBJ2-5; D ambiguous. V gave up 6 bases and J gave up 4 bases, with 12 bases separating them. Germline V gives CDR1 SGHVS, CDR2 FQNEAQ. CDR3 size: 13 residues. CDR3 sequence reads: CASRLHPIETQYF. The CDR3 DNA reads TGTGCCAGCAGGCTCCACCCCATAGAGACCCAGTACTTC.

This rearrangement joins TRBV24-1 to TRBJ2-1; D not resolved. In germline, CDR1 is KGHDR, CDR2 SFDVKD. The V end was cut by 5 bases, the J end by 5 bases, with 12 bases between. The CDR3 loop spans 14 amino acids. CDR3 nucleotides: TGTGCCACCAGTGCCAACTACTTTGACAATGAGCAGTTCTTC. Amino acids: CATSANYFDNEQFF.

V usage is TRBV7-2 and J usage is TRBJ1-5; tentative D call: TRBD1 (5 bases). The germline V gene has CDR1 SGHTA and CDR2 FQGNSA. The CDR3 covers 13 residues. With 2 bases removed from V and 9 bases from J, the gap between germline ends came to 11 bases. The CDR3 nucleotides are TGTGCCAGCAGCTTACGACAGTCGACGCCCCAGCATTTT. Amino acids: CASSLRQSTPQHF.

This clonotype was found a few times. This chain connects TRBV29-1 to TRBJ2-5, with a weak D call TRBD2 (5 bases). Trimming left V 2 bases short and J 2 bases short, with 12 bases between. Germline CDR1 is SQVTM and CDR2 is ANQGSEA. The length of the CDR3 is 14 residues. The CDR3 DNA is TGCAGCGTTGAAAGCCGGGGATCACAAGAGACCCAGTACTTC. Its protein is CSVESRGSQETQYF.

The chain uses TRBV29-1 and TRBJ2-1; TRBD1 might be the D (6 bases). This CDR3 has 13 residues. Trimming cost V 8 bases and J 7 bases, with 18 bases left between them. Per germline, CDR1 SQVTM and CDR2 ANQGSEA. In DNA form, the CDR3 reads TGCAGCATAGTACAGGGAAGTGTAAATGAGCAGTTCTTC. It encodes CSIVQGSVNEQFF.

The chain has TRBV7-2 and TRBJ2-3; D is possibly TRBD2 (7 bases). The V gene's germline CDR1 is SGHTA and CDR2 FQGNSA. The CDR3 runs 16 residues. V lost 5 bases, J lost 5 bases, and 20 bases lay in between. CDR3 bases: TGTGCCAGCAGCCCTGGGGCGGCGGGGGCCGTAGATACGCAGTATTTT. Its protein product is CASSPGAAGAVDTQYF.

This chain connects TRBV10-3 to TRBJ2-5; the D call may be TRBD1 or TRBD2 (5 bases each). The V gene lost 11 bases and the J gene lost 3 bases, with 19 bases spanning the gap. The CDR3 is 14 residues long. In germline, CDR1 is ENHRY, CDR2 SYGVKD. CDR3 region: CAVSSGTGKETQYF. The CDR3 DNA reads TGTGCCGTAAGTTCCGGGACGGGAAAAGAGACCCAGTACTTC.

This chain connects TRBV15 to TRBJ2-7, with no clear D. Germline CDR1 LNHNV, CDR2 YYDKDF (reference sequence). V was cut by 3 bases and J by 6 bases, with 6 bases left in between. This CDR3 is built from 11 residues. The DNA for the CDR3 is TGTGCCACCAGCAGCTGGGGCGAGCAGTACTTC. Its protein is CATSSWGEQYF.

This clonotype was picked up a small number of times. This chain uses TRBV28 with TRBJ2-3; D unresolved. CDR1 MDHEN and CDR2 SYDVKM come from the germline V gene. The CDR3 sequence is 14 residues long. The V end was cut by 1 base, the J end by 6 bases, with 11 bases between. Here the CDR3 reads CASSLFASLDTQYF. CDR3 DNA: TGTGCCAGCAGTTTATTTGCGAGCCTGGATACGCAGTATTTT.

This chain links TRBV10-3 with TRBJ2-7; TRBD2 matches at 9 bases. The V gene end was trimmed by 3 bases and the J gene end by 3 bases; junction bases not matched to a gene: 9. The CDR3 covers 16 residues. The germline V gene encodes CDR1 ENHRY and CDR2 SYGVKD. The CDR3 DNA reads TGTGCCATCAGTGACCCAAGGGCTAGCGGGGTCTACGAGCAGTACTTC. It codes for CAISDPRASGVYEQYF.

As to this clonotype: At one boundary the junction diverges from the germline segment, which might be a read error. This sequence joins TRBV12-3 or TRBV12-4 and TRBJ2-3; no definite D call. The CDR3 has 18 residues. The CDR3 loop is CARSLGKSSTTSTDTQYF. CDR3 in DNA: TGTGCCCGCAGTTTAGGGAAATCATCGACCACTAGCACAGATACGCAGTATTTT.

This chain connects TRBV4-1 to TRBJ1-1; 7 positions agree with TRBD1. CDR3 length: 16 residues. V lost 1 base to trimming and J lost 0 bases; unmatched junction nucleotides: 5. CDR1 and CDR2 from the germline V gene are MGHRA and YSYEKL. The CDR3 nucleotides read TGCGCCAGCAGCCAAGGAGGGGGCCTCATGAACACTGAAGCTTTCTTT. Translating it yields CASSQGGGLMNTEAFF.

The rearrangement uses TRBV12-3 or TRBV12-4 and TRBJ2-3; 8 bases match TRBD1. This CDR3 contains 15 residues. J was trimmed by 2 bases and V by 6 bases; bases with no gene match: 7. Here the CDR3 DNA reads TGTGCCAGCAGCTCACTGGGACAGGCCACAGATACGCAGTATTTT. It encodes CASSSLGQATDTQYF.

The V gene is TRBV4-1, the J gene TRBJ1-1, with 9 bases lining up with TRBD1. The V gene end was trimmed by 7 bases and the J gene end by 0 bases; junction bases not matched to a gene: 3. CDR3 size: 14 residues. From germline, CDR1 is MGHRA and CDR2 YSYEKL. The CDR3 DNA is TGCGCCAGCAAGGGACAGGGCCTGAACACTGAAGCTTTCTTT. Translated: CASKGQGLNTEAFF.

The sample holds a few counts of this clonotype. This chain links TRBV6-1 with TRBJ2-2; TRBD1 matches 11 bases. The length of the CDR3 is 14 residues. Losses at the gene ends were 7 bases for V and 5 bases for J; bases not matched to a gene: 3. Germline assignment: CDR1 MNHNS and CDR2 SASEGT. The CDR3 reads CASKDRGRTGELFF. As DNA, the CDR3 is TGTGCCAGCAAGGACAGGGGGCGAACCGGGGAGCTGTTTTTT.

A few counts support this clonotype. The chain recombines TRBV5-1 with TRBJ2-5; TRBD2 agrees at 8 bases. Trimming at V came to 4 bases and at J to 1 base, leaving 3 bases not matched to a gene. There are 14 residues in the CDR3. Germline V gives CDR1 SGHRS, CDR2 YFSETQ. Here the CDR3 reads CASSMTSAQETQYF. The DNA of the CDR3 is TGCGCCAGCAGCATGACTAGCGCCCAAGAGACCCAGTACTTC.

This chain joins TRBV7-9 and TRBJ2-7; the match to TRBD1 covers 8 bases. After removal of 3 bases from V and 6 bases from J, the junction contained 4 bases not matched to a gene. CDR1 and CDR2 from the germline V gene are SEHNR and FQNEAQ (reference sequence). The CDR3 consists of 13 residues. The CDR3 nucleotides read TGTGCCAGCAGCTTGGACAGGGTGGTCGAGCAGTACTTC. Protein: CASSLDRVVEQYF.

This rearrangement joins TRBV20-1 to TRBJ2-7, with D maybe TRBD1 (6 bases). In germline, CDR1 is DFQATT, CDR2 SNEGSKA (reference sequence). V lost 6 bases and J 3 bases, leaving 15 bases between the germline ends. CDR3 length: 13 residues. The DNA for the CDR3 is TGCAGTGCCACCAGGGGTCCGGGCTACGAGCAGTACTTC. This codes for CSATRGPGYEQYF.

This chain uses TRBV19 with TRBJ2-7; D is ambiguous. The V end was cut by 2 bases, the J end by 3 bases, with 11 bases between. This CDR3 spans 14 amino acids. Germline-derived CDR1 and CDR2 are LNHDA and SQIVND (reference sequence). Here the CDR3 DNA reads TGTGCCAGTAGTATATTAGGGCAGAGCTACGAGCAGTACTTC. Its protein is CASSILGQSYEQYF. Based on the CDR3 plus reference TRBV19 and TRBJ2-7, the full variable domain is DGGITQSPKYLFRKEGQNVTLSCEQNLNHDAMYWYRQDPGQGLRLIYYSQIVNDFQKGDIAEGYSVSREKKESFPLTVTSAQKNPTAFYLCASSILGQSYEQYFGPGTRLTVT.

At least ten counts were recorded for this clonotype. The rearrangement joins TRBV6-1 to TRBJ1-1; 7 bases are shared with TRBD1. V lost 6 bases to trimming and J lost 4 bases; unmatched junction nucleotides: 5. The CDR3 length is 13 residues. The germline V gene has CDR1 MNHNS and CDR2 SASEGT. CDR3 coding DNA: TGTGCCAGCAGAAGGGGGCTCTCCACTGAAGCTTTCTTT. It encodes CASRRGLSTEAFF.

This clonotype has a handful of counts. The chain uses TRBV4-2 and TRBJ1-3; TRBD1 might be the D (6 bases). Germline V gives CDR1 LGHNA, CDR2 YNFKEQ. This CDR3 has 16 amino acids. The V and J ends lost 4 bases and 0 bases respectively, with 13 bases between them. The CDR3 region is CASSLEGVSSGNTIYF. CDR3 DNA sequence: TGTGCCAGCAGCCTTGAGGGGGTTAGCTCTGGAAACACCATATATTTT.

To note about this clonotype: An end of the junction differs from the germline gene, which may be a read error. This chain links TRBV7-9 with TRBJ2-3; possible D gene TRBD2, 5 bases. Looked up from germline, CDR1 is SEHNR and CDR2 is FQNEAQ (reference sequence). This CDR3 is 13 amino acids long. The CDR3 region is CASSLEGRTGTLF. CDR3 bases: TGTGCCAGCAGCTTAGAGGGCCGGACTGGAACCCTTTTT.